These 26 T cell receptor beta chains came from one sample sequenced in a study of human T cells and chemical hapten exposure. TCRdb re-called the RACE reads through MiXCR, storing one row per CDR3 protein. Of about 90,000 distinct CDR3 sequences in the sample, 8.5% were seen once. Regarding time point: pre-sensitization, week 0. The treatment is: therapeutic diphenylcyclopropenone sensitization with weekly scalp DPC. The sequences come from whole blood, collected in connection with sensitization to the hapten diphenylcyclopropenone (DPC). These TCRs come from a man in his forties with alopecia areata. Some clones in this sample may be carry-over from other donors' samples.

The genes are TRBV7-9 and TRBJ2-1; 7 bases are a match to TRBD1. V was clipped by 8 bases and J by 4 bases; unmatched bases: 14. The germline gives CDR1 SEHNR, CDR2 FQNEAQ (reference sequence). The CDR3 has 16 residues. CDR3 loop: CASATIGGPVYNEQFF. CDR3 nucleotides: TGTGCCAGCGCCACGATAGGGGGCCCGGTGTACAATGAGCAGTTCTTC. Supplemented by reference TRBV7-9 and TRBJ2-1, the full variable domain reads DTGVSQNPRHKITKRGQNVTFRCDPISEHNRLYWYRQTLGQGPEFLTYFQNEAQLEKSRLLSDRFSAERPKGSFSTLEIQRTEQGDSAMYLCASATIGGPVYNEQFFGPGTRLTVL.

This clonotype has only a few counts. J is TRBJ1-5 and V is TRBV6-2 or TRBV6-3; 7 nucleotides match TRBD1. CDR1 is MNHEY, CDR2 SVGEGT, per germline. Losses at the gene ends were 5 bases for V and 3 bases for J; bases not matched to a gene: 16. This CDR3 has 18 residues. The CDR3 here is CASSLRGNRGVLNQPQHF. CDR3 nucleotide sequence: TGTGCCAGCAGTCTCCGGGGGAACAGGGGAGTCCTCAATCAGCCCCAGCATTTT.

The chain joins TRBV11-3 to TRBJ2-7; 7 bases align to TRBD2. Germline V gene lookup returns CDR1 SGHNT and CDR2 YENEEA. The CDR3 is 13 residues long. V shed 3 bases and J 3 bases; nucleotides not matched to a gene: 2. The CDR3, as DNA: TGTGCCAGCAGCTTTGAGCGGGACTACGAGCAGTACGTC. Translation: CASSFERDYEQYV.

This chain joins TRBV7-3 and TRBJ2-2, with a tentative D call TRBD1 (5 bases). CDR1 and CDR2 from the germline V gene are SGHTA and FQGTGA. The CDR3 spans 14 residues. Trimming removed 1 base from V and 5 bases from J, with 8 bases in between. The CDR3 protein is CASSLIKGTGELFF. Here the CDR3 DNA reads TGTGCCAGCAGCTTAATCAAGGGGACCGGGGAGCTGTTTTTT. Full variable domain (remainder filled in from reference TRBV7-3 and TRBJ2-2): GAGVSQTPSNKVTEKGKYVELRCDPISGHTALYWYRQSLGQGPEFLIYFQGTGAADDSGLPNDRFFAVRPEGSVSTLKIQRTERGDSAVYLCASSLIKGTGELFFGEGSRLTVL.

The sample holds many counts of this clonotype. CDR3 in amino acids: CASSPARTGTYEQYF. In DNA, the CDR3 is TGCGCCAGCAGCCCAGCACGGACAGGGACCTACGAGCAGTACTTC. V and J are TRBV4-3 and TRBJ2-7; 8 bases are a match to TRBD1. The ends lost 4 bases at V and 2 bases at J; junction bases unmatched: 7. CDR1 LGHNA and CDR2 YSLEER come from the germline V gene. CDR3 length: 15 amino acids.

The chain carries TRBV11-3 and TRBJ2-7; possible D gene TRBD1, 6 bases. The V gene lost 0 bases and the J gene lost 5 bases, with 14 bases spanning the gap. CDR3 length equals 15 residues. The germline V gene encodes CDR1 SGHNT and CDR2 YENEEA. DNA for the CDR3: TGTGCCAGCAGCTTAGACCAGGGGCAACTTAACGAGCAGTACGTC. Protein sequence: CASSLDQGQLNEQYV.

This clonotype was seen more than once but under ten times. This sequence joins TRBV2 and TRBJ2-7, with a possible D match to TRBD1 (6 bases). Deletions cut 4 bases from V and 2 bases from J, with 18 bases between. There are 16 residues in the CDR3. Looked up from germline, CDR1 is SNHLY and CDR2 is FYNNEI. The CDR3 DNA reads TGTGCCAGCAGTGTATCACAGGGAAATAAGCCCTACGAGCAGTACTTC. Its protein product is CASSVSQGNKPYEQYF. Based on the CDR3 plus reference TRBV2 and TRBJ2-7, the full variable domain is EPEVTQTPSHQVTQMGQEVILRCVPISNHLYFYWYRQILGQKVEFLVSFYNNEISEKSEIFDDQFSVERPDGSNFTLKIRSTKLEDSAMYFCASSVSQGNKPYEQYFGPGTRLTVT.

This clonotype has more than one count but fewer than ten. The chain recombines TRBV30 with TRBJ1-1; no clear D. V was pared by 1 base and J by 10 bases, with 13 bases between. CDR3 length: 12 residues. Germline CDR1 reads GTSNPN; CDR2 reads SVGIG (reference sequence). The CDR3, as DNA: TGTGCCTGGAGTGCTGACATCTCCTCAGCTTTCTTT. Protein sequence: CAWSADISSAFF.

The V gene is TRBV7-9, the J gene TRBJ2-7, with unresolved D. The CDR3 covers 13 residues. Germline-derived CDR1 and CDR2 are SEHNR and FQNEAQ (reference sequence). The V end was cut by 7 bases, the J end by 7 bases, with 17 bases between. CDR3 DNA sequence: TGTGCCAGCACCAACCCAGGAGCCGGGGAGCAGTACGTC. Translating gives CASTNPGAGEQYV.

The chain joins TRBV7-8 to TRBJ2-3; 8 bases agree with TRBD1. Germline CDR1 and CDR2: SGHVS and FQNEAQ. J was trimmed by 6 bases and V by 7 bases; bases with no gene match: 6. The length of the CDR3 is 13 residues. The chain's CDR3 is CASIRDRSDTQYF. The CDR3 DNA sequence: TGTGCCAGCATCCGGGACAGGTCGGATACGCAGTATTTT. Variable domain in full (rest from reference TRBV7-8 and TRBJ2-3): GAGVSQSPRYKVAKRGQDVALRCDPISGHVSLFWYQQALGQGPEFLTYFQNEAQLDKSGLPSDRFFAERPEGSVSTLKIQRTQQEDSAVYLCASIRDRSDTQYFGPGTRLTVL.

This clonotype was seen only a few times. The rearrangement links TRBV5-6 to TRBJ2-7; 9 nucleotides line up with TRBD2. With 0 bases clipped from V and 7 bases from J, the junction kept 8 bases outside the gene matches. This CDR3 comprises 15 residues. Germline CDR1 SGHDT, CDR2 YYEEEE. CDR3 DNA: TGTGCCAGCAGCTTGGCACCTAGCGGGACGGGAGAGCAGTACGTC. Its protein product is CASSLAPSGTGEQYV.

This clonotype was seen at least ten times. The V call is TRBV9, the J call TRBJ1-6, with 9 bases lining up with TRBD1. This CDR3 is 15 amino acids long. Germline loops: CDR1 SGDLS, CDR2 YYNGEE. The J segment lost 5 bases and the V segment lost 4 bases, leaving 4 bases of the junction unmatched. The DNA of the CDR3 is TGTGCCAGCAGCACGGGACAGGGTGATAATTCACCCCTCCACTTT. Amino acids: CASSTGQGDNSPLHF. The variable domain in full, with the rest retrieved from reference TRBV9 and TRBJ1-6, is DSGVTQTPKHLITATGQRVTLRCSPRSGDLSVYWYQQSLDQGLQFLIQYYNGEERAKGNILERFSAQQFPDLHSELNLSSLELGDSALYFCASSTGQGDNSPLHFGNGTRLTVT.

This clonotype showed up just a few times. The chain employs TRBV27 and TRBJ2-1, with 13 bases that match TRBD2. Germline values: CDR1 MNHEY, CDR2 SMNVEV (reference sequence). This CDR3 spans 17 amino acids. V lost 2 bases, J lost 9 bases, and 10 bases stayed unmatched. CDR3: CASSLAPLAGGPGEQFF. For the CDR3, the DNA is TGTGCCAGCAGTTTAGCCCCACTAGCGGGAGGGCCAGGTGAGCAGTTCTTC.

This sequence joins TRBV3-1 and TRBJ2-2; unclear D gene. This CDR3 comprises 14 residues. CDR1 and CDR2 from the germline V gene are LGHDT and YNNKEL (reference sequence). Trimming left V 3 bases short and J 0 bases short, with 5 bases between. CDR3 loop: CASSHPPNTGELFF. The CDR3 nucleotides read TGTGCCAGCAGCCATCCCCCGAACACCGGGGAGCTGTTTTTT. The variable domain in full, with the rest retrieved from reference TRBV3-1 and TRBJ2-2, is DTAVSQTPKYLVTQMGNDKSIKCEQNLGHDTMYWYKQDSKKFLKIMFSYNNKELIINETVPNRFSPKSPDKAHLNLHINSLELGDSAVYFCASSHPPNTGELFFGEGSRLTVL.

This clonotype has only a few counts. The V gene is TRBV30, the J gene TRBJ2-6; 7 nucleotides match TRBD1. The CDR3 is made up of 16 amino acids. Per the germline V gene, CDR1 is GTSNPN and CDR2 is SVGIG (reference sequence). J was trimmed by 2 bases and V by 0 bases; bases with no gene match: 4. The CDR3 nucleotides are TGTGCCTGGAGTGTTAGAGGGGGCGCTGGGGCCAACGTCCTGACTTTC. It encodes CAWSVRGGAGANVLTF.

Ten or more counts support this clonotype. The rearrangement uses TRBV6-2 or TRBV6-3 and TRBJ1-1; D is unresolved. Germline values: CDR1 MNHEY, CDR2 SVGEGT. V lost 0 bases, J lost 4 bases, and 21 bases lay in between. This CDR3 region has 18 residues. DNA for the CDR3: TGTGCCAGCAGTTACTCGTTTGTCGGAAGCTCGGTGGGCACTGAAGCTTTCTTT. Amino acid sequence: CASSYSFVGSSVGTEAFF.

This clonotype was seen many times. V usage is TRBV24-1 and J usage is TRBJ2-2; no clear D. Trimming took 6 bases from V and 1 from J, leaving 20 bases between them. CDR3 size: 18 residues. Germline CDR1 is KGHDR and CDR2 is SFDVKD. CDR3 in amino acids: CATSRPVDVIRNTGELFF. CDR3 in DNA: TGTGCCACCAGTCGTCCAGTGGACGTCATTAGGAACACCGGGGAGCTGTTTTTT.

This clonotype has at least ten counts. This CDR3 reads CAISPTSGRAGLNEQFF. DNA of the CDR3: TGTGCCATCAGTCCGACTAGCGGGAGGGCCGGGTTGAATGAGCAGTTCTTC. The chain joins TRBV10-3 to TRBJ2-1; 14 nucleotides align to TRBD2. The CDR3 covers 17 residues. Germline CDR1 ENHRY, CDR2 SYGVKD. V lost 5 bases, J lost 7 bases, and 10 bases stayed unmatched.

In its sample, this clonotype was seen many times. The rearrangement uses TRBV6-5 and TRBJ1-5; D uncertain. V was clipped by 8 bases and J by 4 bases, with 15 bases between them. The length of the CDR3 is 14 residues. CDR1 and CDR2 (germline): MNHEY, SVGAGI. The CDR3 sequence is CASRTLSGNQPQHF. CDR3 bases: TGTGCCAGCCGGACGTTGTCCGGGAATCAGCCCCAGCATTTT.

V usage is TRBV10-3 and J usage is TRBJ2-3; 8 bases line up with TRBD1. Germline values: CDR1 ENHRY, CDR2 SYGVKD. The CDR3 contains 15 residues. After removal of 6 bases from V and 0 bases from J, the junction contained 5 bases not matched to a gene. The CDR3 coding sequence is TGTGCCATCAGGCCCGGGACAGGAAGCACAGATACGCAGTATTTT. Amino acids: CAIRPGTGSTDTQYF.

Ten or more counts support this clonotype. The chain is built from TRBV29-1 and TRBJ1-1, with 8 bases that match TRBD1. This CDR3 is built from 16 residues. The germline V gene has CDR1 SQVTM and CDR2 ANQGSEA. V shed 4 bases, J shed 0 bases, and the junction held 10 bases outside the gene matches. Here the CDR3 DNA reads TGCAGCGTTGTCGGGACAGGCGCTTCTATGAACACTGAAGCTTTCTTT. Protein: CSVVGTGASMNTEAFF.

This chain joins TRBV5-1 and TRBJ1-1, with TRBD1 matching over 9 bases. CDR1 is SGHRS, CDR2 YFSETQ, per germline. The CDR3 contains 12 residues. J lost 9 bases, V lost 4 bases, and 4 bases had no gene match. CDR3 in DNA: TGCGCCAGCAGCCCAGGGACAGGGCAAGCTTTCTTT. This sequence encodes CASSPGTGQAFF.

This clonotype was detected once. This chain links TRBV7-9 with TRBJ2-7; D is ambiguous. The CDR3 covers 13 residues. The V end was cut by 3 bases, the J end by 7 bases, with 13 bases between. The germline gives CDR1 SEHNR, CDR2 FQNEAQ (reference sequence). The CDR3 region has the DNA TGTGCCAGCAGCTTCGGTGGAAGTGCAGAGCAGTACGTC. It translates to CASSFGGSAEQYV.

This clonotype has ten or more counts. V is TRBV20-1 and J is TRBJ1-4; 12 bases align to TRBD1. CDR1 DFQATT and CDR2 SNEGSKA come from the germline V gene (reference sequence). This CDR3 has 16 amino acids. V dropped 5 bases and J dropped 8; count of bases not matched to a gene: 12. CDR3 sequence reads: CSAGGQGARGGEKLFF. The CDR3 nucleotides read TGCAGTGCTGGGGGACAGGGGGCAAGAGGTGGGGAAAAACTGTTTTTT.

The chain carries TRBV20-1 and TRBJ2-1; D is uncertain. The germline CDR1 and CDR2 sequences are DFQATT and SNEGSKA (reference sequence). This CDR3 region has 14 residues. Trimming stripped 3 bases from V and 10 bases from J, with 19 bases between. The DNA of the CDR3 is TGCAGTGCTAGCCCCCTATTTGGAGTTGAGGAGCAGTTCTTC. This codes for CSASPLFGVEEQFF.

The chain's CDR3 is CASRPRQGGSNQPQHF. CDR3 sequence (DNA): TGTGCCAGCAGACCCCGACAGGGGGGTAGCAATCAGCCCCAGCATTTT. The chain links TRBV6-6 to TRBJ1-5; 9 positions match TRBD1. V gave up 6 bases and J gave up 0 bases; unmatched junction bases: 6. The V gene's germline CDR1 is MNHNY and CDR2 SVGAGI (reference sequence). This CDR3 has 16 residues.